Listed here is a single TCR beta chain. The antigen remains unidentified. The record originates from a study of T cells in Graves' hyperthyroidism and ophthalmopathy. Together with thyroid ultrasound, orbital computed tomography, serum thyroxine and TRAb, clinical symptoms were used for diagnoses. Around 10 ml fresh peripheral blood yielded the PBMCs. Points from the study as a whole: For ophthalmopathy, model prediction preceded onset by a median about 6.4 months. Most thyroid clonotypes expanded above 0.001 were also detected in blood.

TCR beta CDR3 regions were amplified from RNA transcripts. HTBI primers were the set used in a first-round RT-PCR of the TCR CDR3. TCRdb recomputed calls from the multiplex PCR reads with MiXCR, one row per CDR3 protein. This table holds fewer than 450,000 distinct CDR3 sequences, roughly 17% found once. Sequences were obtained from blood. This receptor was taken from a woman in her 30s with Graves' hyperthyroidism that later progressed to Graves' ophthalmopathy.

The DNA of the CDR3 is TGTGCCAGCTCACCGCCGATGGGCATCTCTGGGGCCAACGTCCTGACTTTC. It is translated as CASSPPMGISGANVLTF. The chain carries TRBV18 and TRBJ2-6, with D uncertain. Germline values: CDR1 KGHSH, CDR2 LQKENI. V was cut by 3 bases and J by 0 bases, with 12 bases left in between. The CDR3 extends over 17 amino acids.